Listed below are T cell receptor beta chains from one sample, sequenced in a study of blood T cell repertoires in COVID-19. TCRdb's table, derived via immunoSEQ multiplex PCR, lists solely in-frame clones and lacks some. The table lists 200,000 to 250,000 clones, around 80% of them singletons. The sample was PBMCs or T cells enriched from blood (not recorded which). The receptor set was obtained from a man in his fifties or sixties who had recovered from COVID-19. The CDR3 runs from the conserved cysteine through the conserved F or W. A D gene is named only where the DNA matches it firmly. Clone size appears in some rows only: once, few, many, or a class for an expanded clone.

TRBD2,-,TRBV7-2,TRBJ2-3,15,TGTGCCAGCAGCTTAGGTCTAGCGGGAGCAGATACGCAGTATTTT,CASSLGLAGADTQYF
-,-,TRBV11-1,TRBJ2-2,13,TGTGCCAGCCTCGGGAAGAACACCGGGGAGCTGTTTTTT,CASLGKNTGELFF
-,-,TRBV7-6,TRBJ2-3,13,TGTGCCAGCAGCTCCCGGACAACAGATACGCAGTATTTT,CASSSRTTDTQYF
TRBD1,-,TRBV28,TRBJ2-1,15,TGTGCCAGCAGTTTCTTACAGGGGGAAGCAAATGAGCAGTTCTTC,CASSFLQGEANEQFF
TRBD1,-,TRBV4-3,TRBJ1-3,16,TGCGCCAGCAGCCAAGCCGCCAGGGGGCCTGGAAACACCATATATTTT,CASSQAARGPGNTIYF
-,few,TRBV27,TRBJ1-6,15,TGTGCCAGCAGTCCGGGGGGAGCCTATAATTCACCCCTCCACTTT,CASSPGGAYNSPLHF
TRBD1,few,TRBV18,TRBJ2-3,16,TGTGCCAGCTCACCGCTAAGGGACAGATCCACAGATACGCAGTATTTT,CASSPLRDRSTDTQYF
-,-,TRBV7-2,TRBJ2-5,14,TGTGCCAGCAGCGCGGGACTGTCTAGAGAGACCCAGTACTTC,CASSAGLSRETQYF
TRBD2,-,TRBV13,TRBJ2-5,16,TGTGCCAGCAGCCCGGGACTAGCGGGGATCGAAGAGACCCAGTACTTC,CASSPGLAGIEETQYF
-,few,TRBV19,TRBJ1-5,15,TGTGCCAGTAGTATGGGGGCGATCCTGGATCAGCCCCAGCATTTT,CASSMGAILDQPQHF
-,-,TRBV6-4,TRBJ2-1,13,TGTGCCAGCAGTGACTCGAGCCCAAATGAGCAGTTCTTC,CASSDSSPNEQFF
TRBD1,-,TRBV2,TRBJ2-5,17,TGTGCCAGCAGTGGCCCCTCGGGACAGGGCAACCAAGAGACCCAGTACTTC,CASSGPSGQGNQETQYF
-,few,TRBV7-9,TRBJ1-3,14,TGTGCCAGCAGCCTCACAGGCTCTGGAAACACCATATATTTT,CASSLTGSGNTIYF
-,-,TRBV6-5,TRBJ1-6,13,TGTGCCAGCAGTTACGGCAGGGGCTCACCCCTCCACTTT,CASSYGRGSPLHF
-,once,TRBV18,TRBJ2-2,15,TGTGCCAGCTCACCACGGACAGTGAACACCGGGGAGCTGTTTTTT,CASSPRTVNTGELFF
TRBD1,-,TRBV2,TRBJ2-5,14,TGTGCCAGCAGTCAACAGGGGGCTGGGGAGACCCAGTACTTC,CASSQQGAGETQYF
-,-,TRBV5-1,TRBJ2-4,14,TGCGCCAGCAGCCCAGGGTCGGCCAAAAACATTCAGTACTTC,CASSPGSAKNIQYF
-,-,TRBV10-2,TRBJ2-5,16,TGCGCCAGCAGTTTCAGACATCGAGAGGGCCAAGAGACCCAGTACTTC,CASSFRHREGQETQYF
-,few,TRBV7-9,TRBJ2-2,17,TGTGCCAGCAGGGCTACATTTGGCGGAATTAACACCGGGGAGCTGTTTTTT,CASRATFGGINTGELFF
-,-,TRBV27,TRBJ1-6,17,TGTGCCAGCAGTTCCCGACAGAGGAGCTCCTATAATTCACCCCTCCACTTT,CASSSRQRSSYNSPLHF
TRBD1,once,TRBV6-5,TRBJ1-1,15,TGTGCCAGCAGTTACGACAGGGAATTCGGCACTGAAGCTTTCTTT,CASSYDREFGTEAFF
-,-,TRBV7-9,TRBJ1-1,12,TGTGCCAGCAGCCCATGGAACACTGAAGCTTTCTTT,CASSPWNTEAFF
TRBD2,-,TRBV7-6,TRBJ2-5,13,TGTGCCAGCAGCTGGGGGGGCCAAGAGACCCAGTACTTC,CASSWGGQETQYF
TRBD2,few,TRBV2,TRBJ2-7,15,TGTGCCAGCAGTGATTTGGGGGAGGGTTCGGACGAGCAGTACTTC,CASSDLGEGSDEQYF
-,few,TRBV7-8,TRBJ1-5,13,TGTGCCAGCAGCTTCGACAGAGATCAGCCCCAGCATTTT,CASSFDRDQPQHF